Presented here are 18 T cell receptor beta chains from one specimen sequenced in a study of shared clonotypes between healthy human individuals. Naive CD8 cells comprised CD45RO-negative, CCR7-positively selected cells, excluding terminally differentiated effector memory CD45RA+ cells. TCRdb's copy holds only in-frame clones and misses some; the assay was immunoSEQ multiplex PCR. This sample has fewer than 1 million clones, with about 97% found just once. Input material: naive CD8+ T cells sorted from blood. The receptors were sampled from a man aged 25-45 years in good health.

Note on this clone: Other DNA sequences in the sample encode the same CDR3. This chain uses TRBV4-1 with TRBJ1-1, with 7 bases identical to TRBD1. Germline CDR1 MGHRA, CDR2 YSYEKL. V lost 1 base and J lost 2; bases outside the gene matches: 4. This CDR3 contains 15 residues. The chain's CDR3 is CASSQAGQLNTEAFF. The CDR3 DNA follows: TGCGCCAGCAGCCAAGCGGGACAGCTAAACACTGAAGCTTTCTTT.

This chain uses TRBV5-1 with TRBJ2-7; 7 positions match TRBD1. Losses at the gene ends were 0 bases for V and 1 base for J; bases not matched to a gene: 4. The CDR3 sequence is 15 residues long. Looked up from germline, CDR1 is SGHRS and CDR2 is YFSETQ. The CDR3 spells CASSLARDSSYEQYF. CDR3 bases: TGCGCCAGCAGCTTGGCCAGGGACAGTTCCTACGAGCAGTACTTC.

The chain carries TRBV9 and TRBJ2-3; 10 bases fit TRBD2. Germline loops: CDR1 SGDLS, CDR2 YYNGEE. The CDR3 spans 16 residues. V lost 1 base, J lost 2 bases, and 4 bases stayed unmatched. CDR3 sequence reads: CASSVSSGRDTDTQYF. The CDR3 DNA reads as TGTGCCAGCAGCGTATCCAGCGGGAGGGACACAGATACGCAGTATTTT. The variable domain in full, completed from reference TRBV9 and TRBJ2-3, reads DSGVTQTPKHLITATGQRVTLRCSPRSGDLSVYWYQQSLDQGLQFLIQYYNGEERAKGNILERFSAQQFPDLHSELNLSSLELGDSALYFCASSVSSGRDTDTQYFGPGTRLTVL.

The rearrangement links TRBV7-9 to TRBJ2-6; 16 bases align to TRBD2. Per germline, CDR1 SEHNR and CDR2 FQNEAQ (reference sequence). With 5 bases clipped from V and 0 bases from J, the junction kept 4 bases outside the gene matches. The CDR3 spans 19 residues. The CDR3 loop is CASSPGLAGGFSGANVLTF. The CDR3 DNA sequence: TGTGCCAGCAGCCCGGGACTAGCGGGAGGGTTCTCTGGGGCCAACGTCCTGACTTTC.

This clone was seen only once. V gene TRBV7-9 combines with J gene TRBJ2-3, with 7 positions matching TRBD2. J was trimmed by 0 bases and V by 5 bases; bases with no gene match: 5. This CDR3 contains 15 residues. Germline loops: CDR1 SEHNR, CDR2 FQNEAQ (reference sequence). This CDR3 is CASSGGEFSTDTQYF. The DNA for the CDR3 is TGTGCCAGCAGCGGGGGGGAGTTTAGCACAGATACGCAGTATTTT.

This clone was seen a few times. The V call is TRBV13, the J call TRBJ2-1; D call uncertain. Germline V gene data show CDR1 as PRHDT and CDR2 as FYEKMQ (reference sequence). The CDR3 length is 16 residues. With 4 bases removed from V and 0 bases from J, the gap between germline ends came to 13 bases. The CDR3 loop reads CASSSSPEISYNEQFF. The CDR3, as DNA: TGTGCCAGCAGCTCCTCCCCAGAGATCTCCTACAATGAGCAGTTCTTC.

The rearrangement links TRBV23-1 to TRBJ2-1; D perhaps matches TRBD1 (6 bases). TRBV23-1 is an ORF; its function is uncertain. The CDR3 is made up of 13 amino acids. The V and J ends lost 3 bases and 6 bases respectively, with 9 bases between them. The chain's CDR3 is CASSQEQGNEQFF. In DNA form, the CDR3 reads TGCGCCAGCAGTCAGGAACAGGGCAATGAGCAGTTCTTC.

This clone was detected only once. The V and J genes are TRBV13 and TRBJ1-4; D may be TRBD1 (6 bases). V was trimmed by 1 base and J by 5 bases, leaving 14 bases between them. Per germline, CDR1 PRHDT and CDR2 FYEKMQ (reference sequence). The CDR3 is 16 amino acids. The CDR3 DNA follows: TGTGCCAGCAGCTTAGAACAGGGCCGAGGGAATGAAAAACTGTTTTTT. Protein: CASSLEQGRGNEKLFF.

In this sample, this clone turned up once. The chain is built from TRBV7-2 and TRBJ2-1; 8 bases agree with TRBD2. V lost 3 bases and J lost 5; bases outside the gene matches: 12. This CDR3 region has 17 residues. The germline V gene has CDR1 SGHTA and CDR2 FQGNSA. CDR3 in amino acids: CASSFGGAVVLDNEQFF. CDR3 nucleotide sequence: TGTGCCAGCAGCTTCGGGGGGGCAGTCGTGCTAGACAATGAGCAGTTCTTC.

The rearrangement links TRBV27 to TRBJ2-7; 11 bases are shared with TRBD2. V was pared by 5 bases and J by 4 bases, with 13 bases of the junction left unmatched. The CDR3 is 17 amino acids. Per germline, CDR1 MNHEY and CDR2 SMNVEV (reference sequence). This CDR3 reads CASSPPRLAGKAYEQYF. The CDR3 coding sequence is TGTGCCAGCAGTCCCCCCCGACTAGCGGGAAAGGCTTACGAGCAGTACTTC.

On this clone itself: The sample has other DNA sequences that encode this CDR3 too. V usage is TRBV6-1 and J usage is TRBJ2-2; D may be TRBD2 (5 bases). The V gene's germline CDR1 is MNHNS and CDR2 SASEGT. The CDR3 has 13 residues. V was shortened by 4 bases and J by 2 bases, with 5 bases between the two germline ends. The CDR3 sequence: CASSGLNTGELFF. CDR3 DNA sequence: TGTGCCAGCAGTGGACTAAACACCGGGGAGCTGTTTTTT.

V usage is TRBV18 and J usage is TRBJ2-3; 14 nucleotides match TRBD2. V gave up 3 bases and J gave up 5 bases; unmatched junction bases: 7. Looked up from germline, CDR1 is KGHSH and CDR2 is LQKENI. This CDR3 is built from 17 residues. CDR3 amino acids: CASSPAGLAGDRDTQYF. The CDR3 region has the DNA TGTGCCAGCTCACCCGCGGGACTAGCGGGAGATAGAGATACGCAGTATTTT.

Concerning this clone itself: Germline is not matched at one junction end, which may reflect a read error. The chain is built from TRBV27 and TRBJ2-2; no reliable D call. Germline CDR1 and CDR2: MNHEY and SMNVEV (reference sequence). The length of the CDR3 is 14 residues. In nucleotides, the CDR3 is TGTGCCAGCAGCCTGAGCCGGAACCCCGGGGAGCTGTTTTTT. Translated: CASSLSRNPGELFF.

The chain links TRBV4-2 to TRBJ2-2; no clear D. Between the trimmed V and J ends, which lost 6 bases and 1 base, there was a span of 6 bases. This CDR3 has 13 residues. Germline-derived CDR1 and CDR2 are LGHNA and YNFKEQ. This chain's CDR3 is CASRGMNTGELFF. The CDR3 nucleotides are TGTGCCAGCAGGGGTATGAACACCGGGGAGCTGTTTTTT.

The chain couples TRBV7-9 to TRBJ2-3; the match to TRBD1 covers 8 bases. The CDR3 totals 15 residues. V lost 2 bases, J lost 7 bases, and 8 bases stayed unmatched. The germline V gene encodes CDR1 SEHNR and CDR2 FQNEAQ (reference sequence). DNA for the CDR3: TGTGCCAGCAGCTTACAGACAGGGGATACTTATACGCAGTATTTT. Protein product: CASSLQTGDTYTQYF. Using reference TRBV7-9 and TRBJ2-3 for the parts outside the CDR3, the full variable domain is DTGVSQNPRHKITKRGQNVTFRCDPISEHNRLYWYRQTLGQGPEFLTYFQNEAQLEKSRLLSDRFSAERPKGSFSTLEIQRTEQGDSAMYLCASSLQTGDTYTQYFGPGTRLTVL.

The chain links TRBV19 to TRBJ2-7; 10 positions match TRBD1. J gave up 4 bases and V 3 bases, and 6 bases lay outside the gene matches. The CDR3 has 15 amino acids. Germline CDR1 LNHDA, CDR2 SQIVND (reference sequence). CDR3 bases: TGTGCCAGTAGTATCGGGACAGGGGTAGAATACGAGCAGTACTTC. It is translated as CASSIGTGVEYEQYF.

V usage is TRBV7-9 and J usage is TRBJ2-7; D might be TRBD1 (5 bases). This CDR3 spans 13 amino acids. Trimming removed 5 bases at V and 2 bases at J, with 10 bases between. CDR1 SEHNR and CDR2 FQNEAQ come from the germline V gene (reference sequence). The CDR3 sequence is CASSATDPYEQYF. The CDR3 bases are TGTGCCAGCAGCGCGACAGACCCCTACGAGCAGTACTTC.

The chain joins TRBV21-1 to TRBJ2-7; the table gives TRBD2 as D, unverified against the DNA. TRBV21-1 is deemed a pseudogene. The CDR3 is 15 residues long. CDR3 nucleotides: TGTGCCAGCAGCGCCGCGGGGGTAAGGGGCCGGGAGCAGTACTTC. Protein sequence: CASSAAGVRGREQYF.